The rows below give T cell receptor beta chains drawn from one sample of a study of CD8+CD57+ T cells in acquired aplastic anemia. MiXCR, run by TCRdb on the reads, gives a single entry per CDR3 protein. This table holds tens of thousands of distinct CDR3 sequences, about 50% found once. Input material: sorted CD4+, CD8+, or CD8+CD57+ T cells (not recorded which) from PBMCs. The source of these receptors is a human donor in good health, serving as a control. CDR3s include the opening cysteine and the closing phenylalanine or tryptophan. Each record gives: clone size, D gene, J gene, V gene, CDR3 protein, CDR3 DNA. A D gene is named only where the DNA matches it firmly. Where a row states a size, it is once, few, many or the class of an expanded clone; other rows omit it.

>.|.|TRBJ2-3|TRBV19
CASRNSRFTDTQYF
TGTGCCAGTAGAAACTCAAGGTTTACAGATACGCAGTATTTT
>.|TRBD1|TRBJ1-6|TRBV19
CASSWGQGANRANSPLHF
TGTGCCAGTAGTTGGGGACAGGGGGCGAACCGGGCGAATTCACCCCTCCACTTT
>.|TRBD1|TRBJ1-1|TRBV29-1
CSGRDRGNTEAFF
TGCAGCGGGCGGGACAGGGGGAACACTGAAGCTTTCTTT
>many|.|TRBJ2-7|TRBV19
CASSPFRDITLSREQYF
TGTGCCAGTAGCCCTTTCCGGGACATTACGCTATCGCGGGAGCAGTACTTC
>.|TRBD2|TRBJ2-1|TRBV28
CASSSSSGEQFF
TGTGCCAGCAGTTCGTCTAGCGGTGAGCAGTTCTTC
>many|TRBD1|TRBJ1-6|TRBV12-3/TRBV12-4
CASSLYRGSPLHF
TGTGCCAGCAGTTTATACAGGGGGTCACCCCTCCACTTT
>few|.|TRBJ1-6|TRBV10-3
CAISPQENNSPLHF
TGTGCCATCAGTCCTCAGGAGAATAATTCACCCCTCCACTTT
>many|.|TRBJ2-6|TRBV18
CASSSTQGSGANVLTF
TGTGCCAGCTCATCGACTCAGGGTAGTGGGGCCAACGTCCTGACTTTC
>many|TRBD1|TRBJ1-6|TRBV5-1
CASSPRQGLAPLHF
TGCGCCAGCAGCCCTCGACAGGGTTTAGCACCCCTCCACTTT
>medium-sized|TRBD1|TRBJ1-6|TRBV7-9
CASSAGQGGLSPLHF
TGTGCCAGCAGTGCAGGACAGGGAGGGCTCTCACCCCTCCACTTT
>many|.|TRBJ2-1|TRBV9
CASSVVMGGGNEQFF
TGTGCCAGCAGCGTAGTTATGGGAGGGGGCAATGAGCAGTTCTTC
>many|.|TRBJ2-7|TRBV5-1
CASSYPRDPYEQYF
TGCGCCAGCAGCTACCCCCGGGACCCCTACGAGCAGTACTTC
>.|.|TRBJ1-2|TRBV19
CASSIGPGNYGYTF
TGTGCCAGTAGTATCGGTCCGGGGAACTATGGCTACACCTTC
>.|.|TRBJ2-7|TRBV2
CASSGMRHYEQYF
TGTGCCAGCAGTGGGATGCGGCACTACGAGCAGTACTTC
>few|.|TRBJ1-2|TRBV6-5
CASSSEDSTNYGYTF
TGTGCCAGCAGTTCCGAGGACTCCACTAACTATGGCTACACCTTC
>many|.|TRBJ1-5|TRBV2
CASSESRISQVNQPQHF
TGTGCCAGCAGTGAATCCCGGATCAGCCAAGTGAATCAGCCCCAGCATTTT
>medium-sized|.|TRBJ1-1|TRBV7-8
CASSLMGDTEAFF
TGTGCCAGCAGCTTAATGGGGGACACTGAAGCTTTCTTT
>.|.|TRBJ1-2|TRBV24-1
CATSLNGNTF
TGTGCCACCAGTCTCAATGGAAACACCTTC
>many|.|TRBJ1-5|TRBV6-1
CASSRDSGTYQPQHF
TGTGCCAGCAGCCGGGACTCCGGTACCTATCAGCCCCAGCATTTT
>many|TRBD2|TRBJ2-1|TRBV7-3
CASSLTGGGNNEQFF
TGTGCCAGCAGCTTAACCGGGGGGGGAAACAATGAGCAGTTCTTC
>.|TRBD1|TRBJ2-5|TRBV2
CASSRTGKETQYF
TGTGCCAGCAGCAGGACAGGGAAAGAGACCCAGTACTTC
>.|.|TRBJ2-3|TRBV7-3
CASSNPPNTQYF
TGTGCCAGCAGCAACCCCCCGAATACGCAGTATTTT
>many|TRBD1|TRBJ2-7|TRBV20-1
CSARNGRDRDNEQYF
TGCAGTGCTAGAAATGGTCGGGACAGGGACAACGAGCAGTACTTC
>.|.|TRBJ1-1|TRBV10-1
CASSESPGEAEAFF
TGCGCCAGCAGTGAGTCGCCGGGGGAGGCTGAAGCTTTCTTT
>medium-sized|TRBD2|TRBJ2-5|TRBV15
CATSRATSGTGGAQYF
TGTGCCACCAGCAGAGCGACTAGCGGGACGGGAGGGGCCCAGTACTTC
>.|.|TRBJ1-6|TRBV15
CATSRGQVLASNSPLHF
TGTGCCACCAGCAGAGGACAGGTCCTTGCTTCTAATTCACCCCTCCACTTT
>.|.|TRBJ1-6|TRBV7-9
CASSFGTIDSPLHF
TGTGCCAGCAGCTTTGGGACAATCGATTCACCCCTCCACTTT
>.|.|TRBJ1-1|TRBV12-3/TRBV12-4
CASSSGSRGTEAFF
TGTGCCAGCAGTTCCGGGTCCCGGGGGACTGAAGCTTTCTTT
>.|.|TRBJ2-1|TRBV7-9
CASSLASANEQFF
TGTGCCAGCAGCTTAGCGTCGGCCAATGAGCAGTTCTTC
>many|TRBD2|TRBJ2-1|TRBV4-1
CASSQIAQRGLYEQFF
TGCGCCAGCAGCCAAATTGCCCAGCGGGGGCTTTATGAGCAGTTCTTC
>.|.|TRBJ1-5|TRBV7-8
CASSPQGGDQPQHF
TGTGCCAGCAGCCCCCAGGGAGGGGATCAGCCCCAGCATTTT
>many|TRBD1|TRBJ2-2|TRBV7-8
CASSIRQGAVNTGELFF
TGTGCCAGCAGCATCCGACAGGGGGCCGTAAACACCGGGGAGCTGTTTTTT
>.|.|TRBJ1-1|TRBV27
CASAEFRDTTEAFF
TGTGCCAGCGCGGAATTCCGGGACACCACTGAAGCTTTCTTT
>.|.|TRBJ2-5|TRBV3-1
CASSQSSGSKETQYF
TGTGCCAGCAGCCAAAGCAGCGGGTCTAAAGAGACCCAGTACTTC
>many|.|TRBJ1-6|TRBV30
CAWSPRGGANSPLHF
TGTGCCTGGAGTCCCCGGGGGGGGGCGAATTCACCCCTCCACTTT
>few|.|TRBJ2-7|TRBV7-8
CASSAQYF
TGTGCCAGCAGCGCGCAGTACTTC
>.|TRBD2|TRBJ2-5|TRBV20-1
CSARVSGAETQYF
TGCAGTGCTAGAGTGAGCGGGGCGGAGACCCAGTACTTC
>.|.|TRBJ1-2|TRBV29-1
CSVRVLANYGYTF
TGCAGCGTTCGAGTCTTAGCTAACTATGGCTACACCTTC
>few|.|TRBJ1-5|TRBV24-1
CATMGRINQPQHF
TGTGCCACGATGGGCAGGATCAATCAGCCCCAGCATTTT
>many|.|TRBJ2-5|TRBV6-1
CASSEVNKKETQYF
TGTGCCAGCAGTGAAGTCAATAAGAAAGAGACCCAGTACTTC
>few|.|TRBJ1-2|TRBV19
CASRMDGTANYGYTF
TGTGCCAGTAGGATGGACGGCACAGCTAACTATGGCTACACCTTC
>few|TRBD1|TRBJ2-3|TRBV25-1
CASSPTQDRGQDAQYF
TGTGCCAGCAGCCCGACCCAAGACAGGGGCCAAGATGCGCAGTATTTT
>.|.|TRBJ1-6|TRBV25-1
CASSEPSERANSPLHF
TGTGCCAGCAGTGAACCCTCGGAGAGGGCTAATTCACCCCTCCACTTT
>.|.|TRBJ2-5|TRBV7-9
CAIGRTAQETQYF
TGTGCCATTGGGCGGACAGCCCAAGAGACCCAGTACTTC
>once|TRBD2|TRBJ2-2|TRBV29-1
CSVSLAGVTGELFF
TGCAGCGTTAGCTTAGCGGGAGTTACCGGGGAGCTGTTTTTT